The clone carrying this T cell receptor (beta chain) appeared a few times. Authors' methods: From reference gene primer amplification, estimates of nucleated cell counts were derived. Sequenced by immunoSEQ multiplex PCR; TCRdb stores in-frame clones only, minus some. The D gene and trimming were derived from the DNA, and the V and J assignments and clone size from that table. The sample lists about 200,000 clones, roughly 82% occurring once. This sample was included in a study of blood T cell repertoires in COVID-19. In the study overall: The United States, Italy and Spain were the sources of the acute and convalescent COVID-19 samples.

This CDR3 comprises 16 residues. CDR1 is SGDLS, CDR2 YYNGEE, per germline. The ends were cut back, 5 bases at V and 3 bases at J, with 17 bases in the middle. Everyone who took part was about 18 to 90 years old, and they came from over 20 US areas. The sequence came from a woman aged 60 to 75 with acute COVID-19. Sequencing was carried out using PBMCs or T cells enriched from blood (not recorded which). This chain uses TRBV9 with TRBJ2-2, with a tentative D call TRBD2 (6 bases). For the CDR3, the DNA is TGTGCCAGCAGGCGGGGAGAGGGGACGGACACCGGGGAGCTGTTTTTT. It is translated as CASRRGEGTDTGELFF.